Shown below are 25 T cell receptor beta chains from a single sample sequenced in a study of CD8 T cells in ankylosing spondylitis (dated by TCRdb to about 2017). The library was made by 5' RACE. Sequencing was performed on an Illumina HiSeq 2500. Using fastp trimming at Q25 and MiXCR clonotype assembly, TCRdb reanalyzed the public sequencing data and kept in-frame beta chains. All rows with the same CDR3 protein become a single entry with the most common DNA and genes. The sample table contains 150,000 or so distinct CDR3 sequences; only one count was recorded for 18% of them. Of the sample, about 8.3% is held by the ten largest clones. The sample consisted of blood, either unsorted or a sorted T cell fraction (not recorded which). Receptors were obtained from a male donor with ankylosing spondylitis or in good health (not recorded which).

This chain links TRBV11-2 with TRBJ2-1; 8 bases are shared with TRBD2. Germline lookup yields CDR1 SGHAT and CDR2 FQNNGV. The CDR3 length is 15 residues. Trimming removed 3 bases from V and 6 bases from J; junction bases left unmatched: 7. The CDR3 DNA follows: TGTGCCAGCAGCTTTAGCGGGGACGCCTCCAATGAGCAGTTCTTC. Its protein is CASSFSGDASNEQFF.

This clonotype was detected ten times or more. The CDR3 DNA is TGTGCCAGCAGCAGGACCTGGGGGCGAAGAAGCAATCAGCCCCAGCATTTT. Translating gives CASSRTWGRRSNQPQHF. This chain joins TRBV5-6 and TRBJ1-5; tentative D call: TRBD1 (6 bases). Germline CDR1 and CDR2: SGHDT and YYEEEE. Trimming stripped 4 bases from V and 1 base from J, with 18 bases between. The CDR3 is made up of 17 amino acids.

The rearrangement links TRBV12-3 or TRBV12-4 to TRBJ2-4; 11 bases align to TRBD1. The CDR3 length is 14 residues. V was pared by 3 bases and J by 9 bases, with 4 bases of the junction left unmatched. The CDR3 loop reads CASSFGQGARIQYF. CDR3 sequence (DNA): TGTGCCAGCAGTTTCGGACAGGGGGCTCGCATTCAGTACTTC.

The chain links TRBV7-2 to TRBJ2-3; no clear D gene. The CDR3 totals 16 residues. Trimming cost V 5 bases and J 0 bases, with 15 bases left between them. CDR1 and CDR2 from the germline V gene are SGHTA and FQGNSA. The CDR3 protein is CASSLARALSTDTQYF. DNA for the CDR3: TGTGCCAGCAGCCTGGCCCGGGCTCTAAGCACAGATACGCAGTATTTT.

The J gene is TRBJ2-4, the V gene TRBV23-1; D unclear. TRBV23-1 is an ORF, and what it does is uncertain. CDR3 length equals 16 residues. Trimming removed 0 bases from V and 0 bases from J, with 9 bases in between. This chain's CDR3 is CASSQSPYLAKNIQYF. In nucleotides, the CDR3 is TGCGCCAGCAGTCAATCTCCCTACCTAGCCAAAAACATTCAGTACTTC.

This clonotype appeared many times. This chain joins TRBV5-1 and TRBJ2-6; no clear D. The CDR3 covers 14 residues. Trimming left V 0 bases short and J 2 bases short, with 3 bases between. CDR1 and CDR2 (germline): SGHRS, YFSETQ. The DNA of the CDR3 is TGCGCCAGCAGCTTGGGGGCTGGGGCCAACGTCCTGACTTTC. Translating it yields CASSLGAGANVLTF.

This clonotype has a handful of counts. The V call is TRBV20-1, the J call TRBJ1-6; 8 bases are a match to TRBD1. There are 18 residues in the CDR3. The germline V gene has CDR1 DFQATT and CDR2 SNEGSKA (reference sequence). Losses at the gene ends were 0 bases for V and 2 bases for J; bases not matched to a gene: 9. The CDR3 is CSARETWTGSTYNSPLHF. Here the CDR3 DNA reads TGCAGTGCTAGAGAAACTTGGACAGGGTCAACCTATAATTCACCCCTCCACTTT.

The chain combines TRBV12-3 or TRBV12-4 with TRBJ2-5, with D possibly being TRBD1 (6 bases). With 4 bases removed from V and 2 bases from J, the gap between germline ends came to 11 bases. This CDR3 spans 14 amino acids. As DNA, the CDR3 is TGTGCCAGCAGTTCAATGGACAGTCAAGAGACCCAGTACTTC. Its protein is CASSSMDSQETQYF.

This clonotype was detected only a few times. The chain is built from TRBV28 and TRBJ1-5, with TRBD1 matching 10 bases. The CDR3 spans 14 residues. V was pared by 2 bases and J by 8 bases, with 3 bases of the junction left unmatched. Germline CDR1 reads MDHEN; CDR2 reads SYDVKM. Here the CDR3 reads CASSLGTGVKPQHF. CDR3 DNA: TGTGCCAGCAGTTTAGGGACAGGGGTGAAGCCCCAGCATTTT. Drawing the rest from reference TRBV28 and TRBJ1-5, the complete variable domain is DVKVTQSSRYLVKRTGEKVFLECVQDMDHENMFWYRQDPGLGLRLIYFSYDVKMKEKGDIPEGYSVSREKKERFSLILESASTNQTSMYLCASSLGTGVKPQHFGDGTRLSIL.

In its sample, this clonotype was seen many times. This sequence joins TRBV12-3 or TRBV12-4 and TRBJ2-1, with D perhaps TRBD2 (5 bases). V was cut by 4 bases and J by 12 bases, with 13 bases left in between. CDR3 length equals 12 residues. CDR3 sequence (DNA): TGTGCCAGCAGTTCGATGCAGGCGGGGCAGTTCTTC. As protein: CASSSMQAGQFF.

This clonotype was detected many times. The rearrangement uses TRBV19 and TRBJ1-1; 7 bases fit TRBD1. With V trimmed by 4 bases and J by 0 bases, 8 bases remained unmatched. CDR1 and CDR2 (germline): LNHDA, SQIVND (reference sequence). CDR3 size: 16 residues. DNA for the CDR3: TGTGCCAGTAGTACTCGGGACAGAGTCATGAACACTGAAGCTTTCTTT. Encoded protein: CASSTRDRVMNTEAFF.

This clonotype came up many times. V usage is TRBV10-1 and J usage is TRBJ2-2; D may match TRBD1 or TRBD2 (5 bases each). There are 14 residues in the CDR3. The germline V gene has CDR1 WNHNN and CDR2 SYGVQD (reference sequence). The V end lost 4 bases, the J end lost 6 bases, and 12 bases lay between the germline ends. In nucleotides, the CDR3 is TGCGCCAGCAGTGGCTCGGGGACGCCCGGGGAGCTGTTTTTT. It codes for CASSGSGTPGELFF.

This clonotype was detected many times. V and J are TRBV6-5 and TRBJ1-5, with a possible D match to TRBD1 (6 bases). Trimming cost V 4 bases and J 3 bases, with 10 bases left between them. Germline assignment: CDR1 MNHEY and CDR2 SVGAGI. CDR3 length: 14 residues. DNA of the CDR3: TGTGCCAGCAGTTCGCGACAGGACAATCAGCCCCAGCATTTT. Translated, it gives CASSSRQDNQPQHF.

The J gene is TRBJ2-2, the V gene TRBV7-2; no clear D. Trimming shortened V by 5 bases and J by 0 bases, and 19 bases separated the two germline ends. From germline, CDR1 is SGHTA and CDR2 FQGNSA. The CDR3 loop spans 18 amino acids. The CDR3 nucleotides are TGTGCCAGCAGCCGGCCCCCACTCTCATCGACGAACACCGGGGAGCTGTTTTTT. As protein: CASSRPPLSSTNTGELFF.

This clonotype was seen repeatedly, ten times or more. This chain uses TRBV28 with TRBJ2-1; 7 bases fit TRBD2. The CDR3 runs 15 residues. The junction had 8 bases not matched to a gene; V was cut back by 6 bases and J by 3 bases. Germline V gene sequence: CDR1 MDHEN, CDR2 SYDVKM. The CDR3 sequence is CASSSFGRGYNEQFF. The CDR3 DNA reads TGTGCCAGCAGCTCGTTTGGGAGGGGCTACAATGAGCAGTTCTTC.

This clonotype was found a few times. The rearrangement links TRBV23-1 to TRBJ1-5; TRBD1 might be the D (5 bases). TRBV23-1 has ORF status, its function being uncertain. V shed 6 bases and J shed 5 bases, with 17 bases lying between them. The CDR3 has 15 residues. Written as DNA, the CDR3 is TGCGCCAGCAGGCATCAGGGTGCGAACCATCAGCCCCAGCATTTT. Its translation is CASRHQGANHQPQHF.

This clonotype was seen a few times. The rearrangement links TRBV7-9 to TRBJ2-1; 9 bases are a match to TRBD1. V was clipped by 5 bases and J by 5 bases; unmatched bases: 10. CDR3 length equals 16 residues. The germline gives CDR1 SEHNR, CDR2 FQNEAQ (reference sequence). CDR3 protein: CASSTGRTGVDNEQFF. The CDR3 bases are TGTGCCAGCAGCACCGGCAGGACAGGGGTCGACAATGAGCAGTTCTTC.

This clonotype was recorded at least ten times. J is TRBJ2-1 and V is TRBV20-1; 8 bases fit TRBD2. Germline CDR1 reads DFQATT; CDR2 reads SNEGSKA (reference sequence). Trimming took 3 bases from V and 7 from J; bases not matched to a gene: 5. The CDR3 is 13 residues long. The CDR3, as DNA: TGCAGTGCTAGTACGGGCGGGGGGAATGAGCAGTTCTTC. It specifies CSASTGGGNEQFF.

The DNA of the CDR3 is TGTGCCAGCAGTATCGAACTAAATCAGCCCCAGCATTTT. Its protein is CASSIELNQPQHF. The V call is TRBV12-3 or TRBV12-4, the J call TRBJ1-5; D is ambiguous. This CDR3 has 13 residues. The V and J ends lost 5 bases and 4 bases respectively, with 9 bases between them.

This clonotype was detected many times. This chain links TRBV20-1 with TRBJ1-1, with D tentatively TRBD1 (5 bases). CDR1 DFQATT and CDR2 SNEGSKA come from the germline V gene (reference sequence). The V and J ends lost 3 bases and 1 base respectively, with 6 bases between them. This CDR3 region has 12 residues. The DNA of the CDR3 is TGCAGTGCTAGCCAGGGGAACACTGAAGCTTTCTTT. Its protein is CSASQGNTEAFF.

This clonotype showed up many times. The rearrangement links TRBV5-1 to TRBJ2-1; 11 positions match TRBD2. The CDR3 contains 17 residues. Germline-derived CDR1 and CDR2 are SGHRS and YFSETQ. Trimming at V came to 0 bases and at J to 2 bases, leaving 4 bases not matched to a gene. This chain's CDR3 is CASSLGNSGRAYNEQFF. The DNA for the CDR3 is TGCGCCAGCAGCTTGGGGAATAGCGGGAGGGCCTACAATGAGCAGTTCTTC. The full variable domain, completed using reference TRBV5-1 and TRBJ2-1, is KAGVTQTPRYLIKTRGQQVTLSCSPISGHRSVSWYQQTPGQGLQFLFEYFSETQRNKGNFPGRFSGRQFSNSRSEMNVSTLELGDSALYLCASSLGNSGRAYNEQFFGPGTRLTVL.

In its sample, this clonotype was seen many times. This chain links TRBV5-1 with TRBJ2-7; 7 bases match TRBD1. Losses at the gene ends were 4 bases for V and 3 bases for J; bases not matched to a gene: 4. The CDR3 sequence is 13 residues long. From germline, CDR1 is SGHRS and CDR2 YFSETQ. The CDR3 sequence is CASSATGDYEQYF. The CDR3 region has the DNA TGCGCCAGCAGCGCTACAGGGGACTACGAGCAGTACTTC.

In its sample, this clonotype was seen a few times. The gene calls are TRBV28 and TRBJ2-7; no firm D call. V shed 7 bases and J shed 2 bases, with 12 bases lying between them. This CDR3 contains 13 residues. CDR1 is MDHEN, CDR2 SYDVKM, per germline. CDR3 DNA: TGTGCCAGCACAGTCGGCGGCCCCTACGAGCAGTACTTC. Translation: CASTVGGPYEQYF.

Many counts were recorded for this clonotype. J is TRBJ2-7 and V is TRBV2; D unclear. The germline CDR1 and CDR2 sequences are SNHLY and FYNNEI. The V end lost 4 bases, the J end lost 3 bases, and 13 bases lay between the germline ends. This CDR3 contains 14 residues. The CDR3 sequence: CASSGYEDFYEQYF. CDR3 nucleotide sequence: TGTGCCAGCAGTGGATATGAGGATTTCTACGAGCAGTACTTC.

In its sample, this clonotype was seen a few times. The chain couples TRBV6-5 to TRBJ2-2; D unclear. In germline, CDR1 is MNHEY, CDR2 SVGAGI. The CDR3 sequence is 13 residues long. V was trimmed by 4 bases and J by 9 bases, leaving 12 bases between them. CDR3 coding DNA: TGTGCCAGCAGTTTGGGCCGGCCTCGGGAGCTGTTTTTT. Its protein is CASSLGRPRELFF.